This T cell receptor beta chain was obtained from a study of cytomegalovirus exposure and HLA in healthy donors. Overall study results and limits: Accounts indicate the classifier identified cytomegalovirus status with strong specificity and sensitivity. Donor immune exposure was known only as CMV serostatus. Later work showed greater clonal expansion in HLA-associated TCR beta chains than in equally common others.

The PCR used 60 Vbeta and 13 Jbeta primers. Profiling relied on immunoSEQ multiplex PCR, and the TCRdb table lists in-frame clones only, not all of them. The sample lists about 190,000 clones; approximately 75% were seen once. Turning to this clone: Antigen: not known.

The sequenced material came from PBMCs. This sequence was found in a man aged 30 to 45 in good health and CMV-seropositive.

The CDR3 DNA reads as TGTGCCAGCAGCGTGACTAGCGGGAGGTTCCTCCCCCAAGAGACCCAGTACTTC. Protein: CASSVTSGRFLPQETQYF. The chain joins TRBV7-3 to TRBJ2-5; TRBD2 aligns across 13 bases. The CDR3 runs 18 residues. Germline V CDR1 and CDR2: SGHTA, FQGTGA. V lost 5 bases to trimming and J lost 1 base; unmatched junction nucleotides: 10. The whole variable domain, filled in from reference TRBV7-3 and TRBJ2-5, reads GAGVSQTPSNKVTEKGKYVELRCDPISGHTALYWYRQSLGQGPEFLIYFQGTGAADDSGLPNDRFFAVRPEGSVSTLKIQRTERGDSAVYLCASSVTSGRFLPQETQYFGPGTRLLVL.